Sequencing of this T cell receptor beta chain was carried out in a study of blood T cells in healthy people across ages. Study-wide findings and caveats: There was no known CMV status for donors, so expanded clonotype changes were possibly confounded. Observed TCR beta diversity per million T cells went down as age went up. This fall followed a roughly linear course with age.

Using a J-beta primer mix together with a sample-barcoded 5' primer, a second PCR was run for roughly 6 to 11 cycles. TCRdb recomputed calls from the 5' RACE reads with MiXCR, one row per CDR3 protein. The data hold more than 800,000 distinct CDR3 sequences, with 35% to 55% observed a single time. In germline, CDR1 is SGHDN, CDR2 FVKESK. CDR3 length: 13 amino acids. V was clipped by 2 bases and J by 5 bases, with 6 bases between them. The total RNA that was extracted per sample amounted to at least 5 micrograms. This clonotype was detected a few times. Its target is unknown. Sequencing was performed on blood. J is TRBJ2-2 and V is TRBV14, with no clear D. The TCR originated in a woman in her sixties or seventies in good health. The CDR3 DNA follows: TGTGCCAGCAGCCAACCCAGGACCGGGGAGCTGTTTTTT. This sequence encodes CASSQPRTGELFF.